The sequence of this T cell receptor beta chain was determined in a study of cytomegalovirus exposure and HLA in healthy donors. Across the study: Of the donors genotyped, 398 in all, about 76% fell in the Caucasian-associated ancestry cluster.

Amplification used 60 Vbeta primers and 13 Jbeta primers. Clones were sequenced by immunoSEQ multiplex PCR, and TCRdb holds only the in-frame ones, with some missing. The sample holds about 140,000 clones, over 75% seen once. The CDR3 totals 14 residues. Germline-derived CDR1 and CDR2 are ENHRY and SYGVKD. The junction had 5 bases not matched to a gene; V was cut back by 7 bases and J by 2 bases. About this clone itself: Its antigen is currently unknown.

Whole-study findings and limits: Productive status was seen about 90% or about 30% of the time for most TCR beta V segments in an earlier analysis. The authors enumerated over 150 TCR beta chains as linked to cytomegalovirus. Later on, an analysis tied under 20,000 TCR beta sequences to HLA alleles at 0.05 false discovery rate.

The specimen was PBMCs. This sequence joins TRBV10-3 and TRBJ2-1; 7 bases are a match to TRBD2. This TCR came from a woman aged 50 to 65 in good health and CMV-seropositive. The CDR3 loop reads CAINGGGTYNEQFF. Here the CDR3 DNA reads TGTGCCATCAATGGCGGGGGAACCTACAATGAGCAGTTCTTC.